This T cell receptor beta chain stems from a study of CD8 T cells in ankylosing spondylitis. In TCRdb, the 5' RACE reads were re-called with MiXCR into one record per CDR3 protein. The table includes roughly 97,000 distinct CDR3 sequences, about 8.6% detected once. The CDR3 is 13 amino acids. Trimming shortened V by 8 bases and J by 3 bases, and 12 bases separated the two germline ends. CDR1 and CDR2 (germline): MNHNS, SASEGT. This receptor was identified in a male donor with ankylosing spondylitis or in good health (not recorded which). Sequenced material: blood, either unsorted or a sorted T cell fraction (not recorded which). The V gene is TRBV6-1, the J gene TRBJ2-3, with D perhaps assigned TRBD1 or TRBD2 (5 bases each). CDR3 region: CASGWGGTDTQYF. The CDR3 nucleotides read TGTGCCAGCGGCTGGGGCGGGACAGATACGCAGTATTTT.